The clone carrying this T cell receptor beta chain was seen many times. No antigen is known for it. As the method for making TCR beta libraries, quantitative 5'-RACE with molecular barcodes was used. TCRdb re-called the 5' RACE reads with MiXCR, one entry per CDR3 protein. The sample shows over 700,000 distinct CDR3 sequences, around 17% of them seen only once. This specimen belongs to a study of CD8 T cells in ankylosing spondylitis. Findings and caveats of the study: The disease-linked clones had a CD8+ phenotype and low blood frequencies. Apparently characteristic of ankylosing spondylitis blood was a TCR beta motif (about 8 highly homologous variants). Certain motif variants had earlier appeared in reactive arthritis synovial fluid and blood. Reportedly, significant enrichment of disease-linked clones occurred in matched ankylosing spondylitis synovial fluid.

The sequence was obtained from a male donor with ankylosing spondylitis. The sample taken for sequencing was blood, either unsorted or a sorted T cell fraction (not recorded which).

This CDR3 reads CASSPLGAYEQYF. Written as DNA, the CDR3 is TGTGCCAGCAGCCCACTCGGGGCCTACGAGCAGTACTTC. The V call is TRBV4-2, the J call TRBJ2-7; D possibly corresponds to TRBD2 (5 bases). The V gene's germline CDR1 is LGHNA and CDR2 YNFKEQ. The CDR3 spans 13 residues. V lost 4 bases and J lost 2, with 9 bases in between.